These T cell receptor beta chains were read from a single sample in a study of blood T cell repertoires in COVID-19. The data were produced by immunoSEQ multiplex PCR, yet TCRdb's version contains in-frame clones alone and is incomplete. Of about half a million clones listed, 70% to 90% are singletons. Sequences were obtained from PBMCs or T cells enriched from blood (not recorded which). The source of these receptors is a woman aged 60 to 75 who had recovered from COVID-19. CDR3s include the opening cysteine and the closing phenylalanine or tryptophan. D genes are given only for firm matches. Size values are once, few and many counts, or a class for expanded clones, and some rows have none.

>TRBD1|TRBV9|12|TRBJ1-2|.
TGTGCCAGCAGTACAGGGGACTATGGCTACACCTTC
CASSTGDYGYTF
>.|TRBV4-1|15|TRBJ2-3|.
TGCGCCAGCAGCTCCCGCCCCGCGTCTTTGGATACGCAGTATTTT
CASSSRPASLDTQYF
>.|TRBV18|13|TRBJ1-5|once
TGTGCCAGCTCACCAAGCCCCAATCAGCCCCAGCATTTT
CASSPSPNQPQHF
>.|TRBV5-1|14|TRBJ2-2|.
TGCGCCAGCAGCTACGAGGGGAACACCGGGGAGCTGTTTTTT
CASSYEGNTGELFF
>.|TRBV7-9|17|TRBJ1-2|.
TGTGCCAGCAGCTTACATGGACCGACCGGGGTGCACTATGGCTACACCTTC
CASSLHGPTGVHYGYTF
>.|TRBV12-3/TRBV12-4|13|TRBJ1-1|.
TGTGCCAGCAGCCGGGATCCAAACACTGAAGCTTTCTTT
CASSRDPNTEAFF
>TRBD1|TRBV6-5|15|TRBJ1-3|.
TGTGCCAGCAGCCCATCACCGGGACAGCCGAACACCATATATTTT
CASSPSPGQPNTIYF
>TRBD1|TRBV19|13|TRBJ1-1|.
TGTGCCAGTAGGGGACAGGGAAAAACTGAAGCTTTCTTT
CASRGQGKTEAFF
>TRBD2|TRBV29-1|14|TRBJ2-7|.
TGCAGCGTTGCAACTAGCGGGGGGGCGATTATGCAGTACTTC
CSVATSGGAIMQYF
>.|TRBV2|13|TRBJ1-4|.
TGTGCCAGCAGTGAGAGTTTTAATGAAAAACTGTTTTTT
CASSESFNEKLFF
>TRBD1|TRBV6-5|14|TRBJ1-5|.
TGTGCCAGCAGTAGACAGGGCTTCAATCAGCCCCAGCATTTT
CASSRQGFNQPQHF
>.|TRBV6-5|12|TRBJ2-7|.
TGTGCCAGTATGGACTTCTACTACGAGCAGTACTTC
CASMDFYYEQYF
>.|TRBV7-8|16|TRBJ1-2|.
TGTGCCAGCAGCTTAAACTTGGGCCTGCCCCCCTATGGCTACACCTTC
CASSLNLGLPPYGYTF
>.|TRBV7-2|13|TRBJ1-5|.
TGTGCCAGCAGCTTAGGAGACTGGAAGCCCCAGCATTTT
CASSLGDWKPQHF
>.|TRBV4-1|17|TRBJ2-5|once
TGCGCCAGCAGCCAAGATGGAGCGGGCTCCCCGTGGGAGACCCAGTACTTC
CASSQDGAGSPWETQYF
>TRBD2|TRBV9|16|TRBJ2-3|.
TGTGCCAGCAGCGCCCCCTATAGCGGGGGCACAGATACGCAGTATTTT
CASSAPYSGGTDTQYF
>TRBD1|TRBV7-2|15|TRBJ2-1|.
TGTGCCAGCAGCCTTGGACAGGGGGAAACCAATGAGCAGTTCTTC
CASSLGQGETNEQFF
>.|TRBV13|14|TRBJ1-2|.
TGTGCCAGCAGCGCCCGGGGGGAGGCTGGTGGCTACACCTTC
CASSARGEAGGYTF
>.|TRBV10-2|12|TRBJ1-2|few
TGCGCCAGCAGGGGGGGATCGAAAGGCTACACCTTC
CASRGGSKGYTF
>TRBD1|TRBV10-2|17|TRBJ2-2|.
TGCGCCAGCAGTGGGACAGGGGGCGTTGGGAACACCGGGGAGCTGTTTTTT
CASSGTGGVGNTGELFF
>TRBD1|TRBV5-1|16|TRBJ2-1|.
TGCGCCAGCAGCTTTTTGGGGGACAGCTCCTACAATGAGCAGTTCTTC
CASSFLGDSSYNEQFF
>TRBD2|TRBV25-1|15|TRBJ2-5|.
TGTGCCAGCAGCCGGACTAGCGGAGGACGAGAGACCCAGTACTTC
CASSRTSGGRETQYF
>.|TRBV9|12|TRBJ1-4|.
TGTGCCAGCAGCCAGTGGGGCGGTAAACTGTTTTTT
CASSQWGGKLFF
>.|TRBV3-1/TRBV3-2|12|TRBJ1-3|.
TGTGCCAGCAGCCAAGCGGGAAACACCATATATTTT
CASSQAGNTIYF
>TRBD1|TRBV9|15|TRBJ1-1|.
TGTGCCAGCAGCGCTAGGGGGCCGGGAAACACTGAAGCTTTCTTT
CASSARGPGNTEAFF
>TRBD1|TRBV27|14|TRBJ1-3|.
TGTGCCAGCAGTTTAAGGGACAGTGGAAACACCATATATTTT
CASSLRDSGNTIYF
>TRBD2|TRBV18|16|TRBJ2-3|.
TGTGCCAGCTCACCTACGACTAGCGGGGGGGCAGATACGCAGTATTTT
CASSPTTSGGADTQYF
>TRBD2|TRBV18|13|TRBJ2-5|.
TGTGCCAGCTCACCAAGCGGGGAAGAGACCCAGTACTTC
CASSPSGEETQYF
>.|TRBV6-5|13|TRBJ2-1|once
TGTGCCAGCAGCCAATCGAGGGCCAATGAGCAGTTCTTC
CASSQSRANEQFF
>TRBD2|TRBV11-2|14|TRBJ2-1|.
TGTGCCAGCAGCTTAGTGGGTAGCGGGATTGAGCAGTTCTTC
CASSLVGSGIEQFF
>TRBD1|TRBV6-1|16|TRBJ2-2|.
TGTGCCAGCAGTGGGGGACAGGGGGCGGACACCGGGGAGCTGTTTTTT
CASSGGQGADTGELFF
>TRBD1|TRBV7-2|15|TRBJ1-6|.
TGTGCCAGCAGCTTCCGGACAGGGCGAGATTCACCCCTCCACTTT
CASSFRTGRDSPLHF
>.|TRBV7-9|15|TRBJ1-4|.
TGTGCCAGCAGCTTAGGGAGGGGATCGGCTGAAAAACTGTTTTTT
CASSLGRGSAEKLFF
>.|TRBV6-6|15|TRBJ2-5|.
TGTGCCAGCAGTTACTCGTTACTGATACAAGAGACCCAGTACTTC
CASSYSLLIQETQYF
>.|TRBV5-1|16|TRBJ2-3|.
TGCGCCAGCAGCTTGGTGGCGGGGGCTTACACAGATACGCAGTATTTT
CASSLVAGAYTDTQYF
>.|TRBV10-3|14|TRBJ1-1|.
TGTGCCATCACCCCCGGTACAGGGCATTCTGAAGCTTTCTTT
CAITPGTGHSEAFF
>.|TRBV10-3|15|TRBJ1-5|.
TGTGCCATCAGTGACCGTTCCCTAGACAATCAGCCCCAGCATTTT
CAISDRSLDNQPQHF
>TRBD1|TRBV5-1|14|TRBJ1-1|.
TGCGCCAGCAGACGGGGACAGGCCACCACTGAAGCTTTCTTT
CASRRGQATTEAFF
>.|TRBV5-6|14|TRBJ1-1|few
TGTGCCAGCACCCTCTCTTGGGGCTATGGTGAAGCTTTCTTT
CASTLSWGYGEAFF
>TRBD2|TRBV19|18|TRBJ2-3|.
TGTGCCAGTACCTCGGGACTAGCGGGGGGCCTGGGGAGTGATACGCAGTATTTT
CASTSGLAGGLGSDTQYF
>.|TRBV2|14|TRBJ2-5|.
TGTGCCAGCAGCGATACCGGGACACAAGAGACCCAGTACTTC
CASSDTGTQETQYF
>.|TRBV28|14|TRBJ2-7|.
TGTGCCAGCAGCGAGCGAGAACACTTCTACGAGCAGTACTTC
CASSEREHFYEQYF
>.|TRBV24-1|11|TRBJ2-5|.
TGTGCCACCTCGTTTCGGGAGACCCAGTACTTC
CATSFRETQYF
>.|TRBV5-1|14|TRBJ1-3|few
TGCGCCAGCAGCGATGACAGCCAAGGAAACACCATATATTTT
CASSDDSQGNTIYF
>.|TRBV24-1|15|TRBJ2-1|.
TGTGCCACCAGTGATTTGCGTGGGGGGATGAGTGTGCAGTTCTTC
CATSDLRGGMSVQFF
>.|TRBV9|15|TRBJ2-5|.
TGTGCCAGCAGCAAAACAGGTGTCCTCCAAGAGACCCAGTACTTC
CASSKTGVLQETQYF
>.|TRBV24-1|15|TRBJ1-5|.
TGTGCCACCAGTAGGGGGGAGGGAAGCAATCAGCCCCAGCATTTT
CATSRGEGSNQPQHF
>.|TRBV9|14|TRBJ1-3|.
TGTGCCAGCAGCCCGGGGAACTCTGGAAACACCATATATTTT
CASSPGNSGNTIYF